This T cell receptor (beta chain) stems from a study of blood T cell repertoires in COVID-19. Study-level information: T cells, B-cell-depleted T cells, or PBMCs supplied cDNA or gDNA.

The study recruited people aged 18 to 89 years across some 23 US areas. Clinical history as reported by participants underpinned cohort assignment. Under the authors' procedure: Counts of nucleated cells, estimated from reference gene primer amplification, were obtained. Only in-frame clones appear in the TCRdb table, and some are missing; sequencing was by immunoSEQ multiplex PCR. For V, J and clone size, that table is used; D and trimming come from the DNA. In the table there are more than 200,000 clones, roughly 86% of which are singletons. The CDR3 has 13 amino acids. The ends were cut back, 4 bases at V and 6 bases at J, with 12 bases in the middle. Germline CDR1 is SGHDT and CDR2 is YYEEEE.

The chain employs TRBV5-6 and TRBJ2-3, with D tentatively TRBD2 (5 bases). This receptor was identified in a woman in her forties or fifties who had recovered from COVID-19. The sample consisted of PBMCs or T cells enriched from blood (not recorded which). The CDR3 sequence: CASSPEVWDTQYF. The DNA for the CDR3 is TGTGCCAGCAGCCCGGAGGTTTGGGATACGCAGTATTTT.